The rows below give T cell receptor beta chains drawn from one sample of a study of glioma-infiltrating T cells after dendritic cell vaccination. Sequencing was performed with immunoSEQ multiplex PCR; in TCRdb, only in-frame clones are kept and a portion is missing. The data show around 87,000 clones, roughly four fifths seen once. The sequencing here drew on blood, taken after dendritic cell vaccination. The receptors shown here come from a human donor with glioblastoma. CDR3s leave out the opening cysteine and the closing phenylalanine or tryptophan.

V gene	J gene	CDR3 protein
TRBV2	TRBJ1-2	ASTALGGQGMFYGYT
TRBV7-3	TRBJ2-2	ASSLTRTSGNTGELF
TRBV7-2	TRBJ2-2	ASSFRGNTGELF
TRBV4-3	TRBJ1-2	ASSQDRGTPVRYT
TRBV6-1	TRBJ1-6	ASSEFRPSSYNSPLH
TRBV25-1	TRBJ2-7	ASTFGHSSYEQY
TRBV11-2	TRBJ1-1	ASSLEPGQGSTEAF
TRBV9	TRBJ2-1	ASSARDREGNEQF
TRBV6-1	TRBJ1-4	ASSEYLAATNEKLF
TRBV25-1	TRBJ2-7	ASSDGTRSSYEQY
TRBV2	TRBJ1-1	ASIRDRNTEAF
TRBV29-1	TRBJ2-7	SAILFGTVDGYEQY
TRBV5-8	TRBJ2-3	ASSLVGEVADTQY
TRBV19	TRBJ1-1	ASSPRRGQGLMNTEAF
TRBV27	TRBJ2-3	ASAKGSGGSTDTQY
TRBV2	TRBJ1-2	ASSPAGGQDYGYT
TRBV30	TRBJ1-5	AWSEVQGQPQH
TRBV6-1	TRBJ1-3	ASSDYRTPGNTIY
TRBV5-1	TRBJ2-7	ASSLAAGGLSGEQY
TRBV9	TRBJ1-5	ASSVDGAGGQPQH
TRBV11-2	TRBJ1-2	ASSPGVGDGYT
TRBV4-2	TRBJ1-3	ASSQDLGEVGNTIY
TRBV18	TRBJ2-2	ASHPGVTGELF
TRBV5-6	TRBJ2-5	ASSLLPYQETQY
TRBV19	TRBJ2-5	ASSWEAASGETQY
TRBV25-1	TRBJ1-1	ASSEQGSLTEAF
TRBV2	TRBJ2-5	ASSPNRGLPETQY
TRBV2	TRBJ1-5	ASSEARGNQPQH
TRBV27	TRBJ1-4	ASRPLQGAVEKLF
TRBV6-4	TRBJ2-3	ASSDVAGSTDTQY
TRBV4-3	TRBJ1-1	ASSQSPAVDTEAF
TRBV7-2	TRBJ2-3	ASSLNVGLADTQY
TRBV5-1	TRBJ1-6	ASSPGGTGEASPLH
TRBV6-5	TRBJ1-2	ASSYSIGTGNGYT
TRBV2	TRBJ1-5	ASSDPGEAQPQH
TRBV10-3	TRBJ1-5	AISAGLGQPQH